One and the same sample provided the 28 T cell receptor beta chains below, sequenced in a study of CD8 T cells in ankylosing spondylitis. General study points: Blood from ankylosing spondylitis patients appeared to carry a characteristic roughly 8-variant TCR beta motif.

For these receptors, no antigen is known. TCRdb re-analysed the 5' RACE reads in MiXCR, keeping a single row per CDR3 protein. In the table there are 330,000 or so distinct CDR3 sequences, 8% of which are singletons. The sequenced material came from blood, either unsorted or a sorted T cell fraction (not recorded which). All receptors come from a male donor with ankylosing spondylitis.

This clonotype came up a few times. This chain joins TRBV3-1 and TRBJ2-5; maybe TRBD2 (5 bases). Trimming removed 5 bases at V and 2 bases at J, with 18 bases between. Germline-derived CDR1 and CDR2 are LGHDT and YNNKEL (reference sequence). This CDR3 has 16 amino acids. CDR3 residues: CASSTSRDFSQETQYF. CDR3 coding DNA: TGTGCCAGCAGCACCTCTCGGGATTTCTCTCAAGAGACCCAGTACTTC.

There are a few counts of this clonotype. The CDR3 region has the DNA TGTGCCAGCAGCCAGGGAGGGGGACGCAGGCCCCCCCATGAGCAGTTCTTC. Its protein is CASSQGGGRRPPHEQFF. This chain links TRBV14 with TRBJ2-1; D is perhaps TRBD2 (7 bases). CDR3 length equals 17 residues. CDR1 SGHDN and CDR2 FVKESK come from the germline V gene. V dropped 3 bases and J dropped 8 bases, with 23 bases sitting between them.

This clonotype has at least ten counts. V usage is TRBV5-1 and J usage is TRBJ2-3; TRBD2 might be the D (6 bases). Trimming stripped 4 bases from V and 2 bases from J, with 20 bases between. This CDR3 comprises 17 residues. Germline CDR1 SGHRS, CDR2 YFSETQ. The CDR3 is CASSPTKSGPSTDTQYF. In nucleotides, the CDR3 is TGCGCCAGCAGCCCCACTAAAAGCGGGCCGTCCACAGATACGCAGTATTTT.

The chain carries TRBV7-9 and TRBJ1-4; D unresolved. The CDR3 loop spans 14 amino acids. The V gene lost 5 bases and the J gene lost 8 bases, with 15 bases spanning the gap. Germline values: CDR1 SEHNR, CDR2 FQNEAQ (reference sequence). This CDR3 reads CASSAAGRKEKLFF. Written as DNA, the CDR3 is TGTGCCAGCAGCGCCGCGGGTAGGAAGGAAAAACTGTTTTTT.

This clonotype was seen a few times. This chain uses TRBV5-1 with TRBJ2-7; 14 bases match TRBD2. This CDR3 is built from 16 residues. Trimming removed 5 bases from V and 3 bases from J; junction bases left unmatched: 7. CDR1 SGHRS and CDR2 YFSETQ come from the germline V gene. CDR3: CASSQGLAGEGYEQYF. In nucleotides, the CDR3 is TGCGCCAGCAGTCAGGGACTAGCGGGAGAGGGCTACGAGCAGTACTTC.

For the CDR3, the DNA is TGTGCCAGCAGTTACGGGACTTTGAACTACGAGCAGTACTTC. This codes for CASSYGTLNYEQYF. V usage is TRBV6-7 and J usage is TRBJ2-7; D is perhaps TRBD2 (6 bases). TRBV6-7 is an open reading frame whose function is uncertain. V was trimmed by 2 bases and J by 3 bases, leaving 11 bases between them. The CDR3 runs 14 residues.

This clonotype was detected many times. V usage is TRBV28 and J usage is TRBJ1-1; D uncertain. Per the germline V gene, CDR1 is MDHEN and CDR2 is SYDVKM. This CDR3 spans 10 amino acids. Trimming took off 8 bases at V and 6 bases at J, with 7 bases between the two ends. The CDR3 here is CASGPSEAFF. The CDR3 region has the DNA TGTGCCAGCGGACCCTCTGAAGCTTTCTTT. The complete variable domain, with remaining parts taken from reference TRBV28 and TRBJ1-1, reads DVKVTQSSRYLVKRTGEKVFLECVQDMDHENMFWYRQDPGLGLRLIYFSYDVKMKEKGDIPEGYSVSREKKERFSLILESASTNQTSMYLCASGPSEAFFGQGTRLTVV.

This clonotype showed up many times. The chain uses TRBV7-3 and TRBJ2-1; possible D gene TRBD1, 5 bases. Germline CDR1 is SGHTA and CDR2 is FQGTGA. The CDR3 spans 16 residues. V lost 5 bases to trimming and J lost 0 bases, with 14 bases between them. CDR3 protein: CASSLGPGNSYNEQFF. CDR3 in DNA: TGTGCCAGCAGCCTGGGGCCGGGTAACTCCTACAATGAGCAGTTCTTC.

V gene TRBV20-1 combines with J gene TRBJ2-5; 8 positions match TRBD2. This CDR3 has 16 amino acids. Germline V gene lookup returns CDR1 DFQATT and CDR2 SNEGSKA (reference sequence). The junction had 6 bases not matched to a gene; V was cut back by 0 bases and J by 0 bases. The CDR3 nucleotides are TGCAGTGCTAGAGATCTGGCGGGAGGATACCAAGAGACCCAGTACTTC. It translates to CSARDLAGGYQETQYF.

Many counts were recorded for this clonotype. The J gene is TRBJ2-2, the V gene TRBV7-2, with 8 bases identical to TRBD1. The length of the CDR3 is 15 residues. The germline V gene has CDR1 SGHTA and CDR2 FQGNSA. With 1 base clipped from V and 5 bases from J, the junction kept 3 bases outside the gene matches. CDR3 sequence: CASSLVRGQTGELFF. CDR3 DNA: TGTGCCAGCAGCTTAGTCAGGGGGCAAACCGGGGAGCTGTTTTTT.

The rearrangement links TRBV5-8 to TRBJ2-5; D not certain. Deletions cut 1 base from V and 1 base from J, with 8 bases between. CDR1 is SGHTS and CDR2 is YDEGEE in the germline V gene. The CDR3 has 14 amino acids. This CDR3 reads CASSLRTFQETQYF. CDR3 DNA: TGTGCCAGCAGCTTGAGGACGTTCCAAGAGACCCAGTACTTC.

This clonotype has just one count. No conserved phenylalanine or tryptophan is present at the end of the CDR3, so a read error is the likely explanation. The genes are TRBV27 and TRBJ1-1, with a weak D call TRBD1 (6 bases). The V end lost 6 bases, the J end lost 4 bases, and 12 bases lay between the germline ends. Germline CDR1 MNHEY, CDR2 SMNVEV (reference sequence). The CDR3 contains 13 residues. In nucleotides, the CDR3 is TGTGCCAGCAGGTATAGGGGGGGCACTGAAGCTTTCTCT. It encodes CASRYRGGTEAFS.

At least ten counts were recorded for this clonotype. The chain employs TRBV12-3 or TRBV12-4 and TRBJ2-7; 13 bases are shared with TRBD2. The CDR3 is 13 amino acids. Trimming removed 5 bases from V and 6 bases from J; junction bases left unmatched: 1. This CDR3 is CASSRLAGGEQYF. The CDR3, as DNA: TGTGCCAGCAGTCGACTAGCGGGAGGCGAGCAGTACTTC.

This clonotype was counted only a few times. DNA for the CDR3: TGTGCCAGCACAGGGACTAGCGGGAAATACGAGCAGTACTTC. Translated, it gives CASTGTSGKYEQYF. This chain links TRBV27 with TRBJ2-7; 13 bases are shared with TRBD2. Germline values: CDR1 MNHEY, CDR2 SMNVEV (reference sequence). There are 14 residues in the CDR3. V shed 7 bases, J shed 4 bases, and the junction held 4 bases outside the gene matches.

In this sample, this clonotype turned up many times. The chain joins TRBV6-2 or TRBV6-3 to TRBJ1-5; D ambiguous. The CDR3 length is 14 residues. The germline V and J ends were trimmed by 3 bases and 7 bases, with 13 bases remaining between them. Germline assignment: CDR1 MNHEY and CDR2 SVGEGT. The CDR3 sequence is CASSYEGLGQPQHF. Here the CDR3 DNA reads TGTGCCAGCAGTTATGAAGGGCTAGGACAGCCCCAGCATTTT.

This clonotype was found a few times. CDR3 residues: CASSPRSGTNYGYTF. The DNA of the CDR3 is TGTGCCAGCAGTCCCAGGTCCGGAACTAACTATGGCTACACCTTC. The V and J genes are TRBV7-8 and TRBJ1-2; no definite D call. Trimming left V 6 bases short and J 0 bases short, with 14 bases between. The CDR3 loop spans 15 amino acids. The germline gives CDR1 SGHVS, CDR2 FQNEAQ.

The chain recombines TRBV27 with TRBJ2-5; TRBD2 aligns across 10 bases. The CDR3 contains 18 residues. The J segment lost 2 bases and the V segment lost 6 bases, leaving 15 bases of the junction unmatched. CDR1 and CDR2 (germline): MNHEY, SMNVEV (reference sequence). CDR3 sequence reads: CASSLWVGGLARQETQYF. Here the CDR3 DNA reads TGTGCCAGCAGCCTGTGGGTAGGGGGACTAGCGAGGCAAGAGACCCAGTACTTC.

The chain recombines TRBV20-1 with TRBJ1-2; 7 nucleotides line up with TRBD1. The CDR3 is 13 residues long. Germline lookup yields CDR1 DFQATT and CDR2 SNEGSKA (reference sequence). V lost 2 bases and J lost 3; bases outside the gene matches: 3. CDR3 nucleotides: TGCAGTGCTAGAATCGGGACAGACTATGGCTACACCTTC. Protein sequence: CSARIGTDYGYTF.

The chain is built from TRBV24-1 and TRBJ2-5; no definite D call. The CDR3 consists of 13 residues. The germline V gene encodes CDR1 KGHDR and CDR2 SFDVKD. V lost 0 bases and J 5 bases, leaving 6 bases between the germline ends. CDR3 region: CATSDLAEETQYF. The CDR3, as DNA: TGTGCCACCAGTGATTTGGCGGAGGAGACCCAGTACTTC.

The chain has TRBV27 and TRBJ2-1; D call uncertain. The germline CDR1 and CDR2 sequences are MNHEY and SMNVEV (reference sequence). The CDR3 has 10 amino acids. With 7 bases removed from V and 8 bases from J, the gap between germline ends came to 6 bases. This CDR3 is CASMVYEQFF. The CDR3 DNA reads TGTGCCAGCATGGTGTATGAGCAGTTCTTC.

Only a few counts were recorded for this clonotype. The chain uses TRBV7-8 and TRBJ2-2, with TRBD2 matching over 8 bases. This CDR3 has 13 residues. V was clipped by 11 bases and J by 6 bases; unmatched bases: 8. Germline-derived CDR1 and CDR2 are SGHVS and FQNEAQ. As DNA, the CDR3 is TGTGCCTCCTCACGGGGGGGGTCCGGGGAGCTGTTTTTT. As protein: CASSRGGSGELFF.

CDR3 loop: CASSTWAEDTEAFF. The CDR3 DNA follows: TGTGCCAGTAGTACTTGGGCTGAGGACACTGAAGCTTTCTTT. The chain joins TRBV19 to TRBJ1-1; D call uncertain. Germline lookup yields CDR1 LNHDA and CDR2 SQIVND (reference sequence). Trimming pared 4 bases from V and 3 bases from J, leaving 12 bases between. This CDR3 is 14 amino acids long.

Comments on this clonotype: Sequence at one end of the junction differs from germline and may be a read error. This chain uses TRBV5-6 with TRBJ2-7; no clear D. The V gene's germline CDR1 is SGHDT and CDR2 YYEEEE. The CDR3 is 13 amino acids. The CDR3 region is CASSAGPEYGQYF. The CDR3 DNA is TGTGCCAGCAGCGCCGGGCCAGAATACGGGCAGTACTTC.

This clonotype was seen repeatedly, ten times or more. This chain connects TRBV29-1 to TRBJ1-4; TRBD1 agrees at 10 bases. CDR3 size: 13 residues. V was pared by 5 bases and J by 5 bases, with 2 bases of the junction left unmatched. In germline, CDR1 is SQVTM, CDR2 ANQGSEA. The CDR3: CSVPGQGNEKLFF. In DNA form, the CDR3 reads TGCAGCGTTCCGGGACAGGGGAATGAAAAACTGTTTTTT. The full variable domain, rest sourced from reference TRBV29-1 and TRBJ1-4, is SAVISQKPSRDICQRGTSLTIQCQVDSQVTMMFWYRQQPGQSLTLIATANQGSEATYESGFVIDKFPISRPNLTFSTLTVSNMSPEDSSIYLCSVPGQGNEKLFFGSGTQLSVL.

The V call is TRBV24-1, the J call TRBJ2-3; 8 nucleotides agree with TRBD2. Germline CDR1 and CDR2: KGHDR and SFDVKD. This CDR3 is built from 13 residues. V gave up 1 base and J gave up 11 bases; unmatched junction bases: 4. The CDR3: CATSDLTSGLQYF. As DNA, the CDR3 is TGTGCCACCAGTGATTTAACTAGCGGACTGCAGTATTTT.

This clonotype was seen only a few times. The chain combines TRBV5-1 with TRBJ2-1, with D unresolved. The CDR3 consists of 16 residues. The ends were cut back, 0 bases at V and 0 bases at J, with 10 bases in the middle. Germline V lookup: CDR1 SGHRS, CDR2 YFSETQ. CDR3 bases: TGCGCCAGCAGCTTGGACGGCGGAGACTCCTACAATGAGCAGTTCTTC. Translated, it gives CASSLDGGDSYNEQFF.

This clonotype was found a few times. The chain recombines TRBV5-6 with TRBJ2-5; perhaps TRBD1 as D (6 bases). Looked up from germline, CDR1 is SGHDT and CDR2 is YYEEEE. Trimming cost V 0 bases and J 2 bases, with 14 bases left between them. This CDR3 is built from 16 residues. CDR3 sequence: CASSLVGQGTQETQYF. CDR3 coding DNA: TGTGCCAGCAGCTTGGTTGGCCAGGGGACACAAGAGACCCAGTACTTC.

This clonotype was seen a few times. DNA of the CDR3: TGCGCCAGCAGCTTGGGTACGGGCACCCGGGAGCAGTACTTC. Residues: CASSLGTGTREQYF. The chain joins TRBV5-1 to TRBJ2-7; D remains unclear. Germline V gene data show CDR1 as SGHRS and CDR2 as YFSETQ. The CDR3 is 14 residues long. Trimming took off 0 bases at V and 7 bases at J, with 14 bases between the two ends.